The clone carrying this T cell receptor beta chain came up many times. As yet, its antigen is unknown. The data originate from a study of glioma-infiltrating T cells. Whole-study findings and limits: Very few CDR3 sequences were shared between tissue and blood. Above-expected tissue-blood divergence occurred in all gliomas, most in low-grade ones.

The iRepertoire nested amplicon-rescue multiplex PCR amplified TCR alpha and beta CDR3s from RNA. TCRdb fed the multiplex PCR reads into MiXCR, producing one record per CDR3 protein. Here the sample spans about 89,000 distinct CDR3 sequences, 23% being singletons. The CDR3 contains 13 residues. V shed 0 bases and J shed 5 bases, with 5 bases lying between them. Germline V gene lookup returns CDR1 LNHNV and CDR2 YYDKDF (reference sequence). The TCR comes from a human donor with low-grade glioma or glioblastoma, undergoing nonglioma brain surgery, or in good health (not recorded which). Sequenced sample: glioma tissue, nonneoplastic brain tissue, or PBMCs (not recorded which). The chain combines TRBV15 with TRBJ1-5; no reliable D call. DNA for the CDR3: TGTGCCACCAGCAGAGATTTAGATCAGCCCCAGCATTTT. Translated, it gives CATSRDLDQPQHF.